A selection of T cell receptor beta chains follows, all from one sample in a study of blood T cell repertoires in COVID-19. Profiling relied on immunoSEQ multiplex PCR, and the TCRdb table lists in-frame clones only, not all of them. The sample contains around 130,000 clones, 60% to 85% of which appear only once. The sample comprised peripheral blood. These TCRs come from a man older than 75 with acute or convalescent COVID-19. The CDR3 runs from the conserved cysteine through the conserved F or W. D genes are given only for firm matches. Only part of the rows carry a size: once, few, many, or a class if the clone is expanded.

j_call	clone_size	v_call	d_call	cdr3_aa	cdr3_nt
TRBJ1-5	-	TRBV7-2	-	CASSLRRGDSNQPQHF	TGTGCCAGCAGCTTAAGACGCGGGGATAGCAATCAGCCCCAGCATTTT
TRBJ1-1	-	TRBV4-3	-	CASSQASIQGYTEAFF	TGCGCCAGCAGCCAAGCCTCGATACAGGGATACACTGAAGCTTTCTTT
TRBJ2-7	once	TRBV28	-	CASSPSPWTDSSYEQYF	TGTGCCAGCAGTCCATCCCCCTGGACAGATTCGTCCTACGAGCAGTACTTC
TRBJ1-5	-	TRBV27	-	CASRGRDIFQPQHF	TGTGCCAGCAGGGGCCGGGACATTTTTCAGCCCCAGCATTTT
TRBJ2-2	-	TRBV7-2	-	CASSPRTLNTGELFF	TGTGCCAGCAGCCCACGGACACTTAACACCGGGGAGCTGTTTTTT
TRBJ1-2	-	TRBV28	-	CASGSELLSNYGYTF	TGTGCCAGTGGGAGCGAACTACTCTCTAACTATGGCTACACCTTC
TRBJ2-3	-	TRBV28	TRBD2	CASSLLWTSSDTQYF	TGTGCCAGCAGTTTACTCTGGACTAGTTCAGATACGCAGTATTTT
TRBJ2-7	-	TRBV10-3	-	CAASREGGRNEQYF	TGTGCCGCCTCGAGAGAGGGGGGGCGCAACGAGCAGTACTTC
TRBJ2-3	-	TRBV5-1	-	CASSLDPGADTQYF	TGCGCCAGCAGCTTGGACCCCGGGGCAGATACGCAGTATTTT
TRBJ2-1	-	TRBV5-1	-	CASSLGAQGGNEQFF	TGCGCCAGCAGTTTAGGAGCGCAGGGTGGGAATGAGCAGTTCTTC
TRBJ1-6	once	TRBV5-5	-	CASSLVGGVGLDSPLHF	TGTGCCAGCAGCTTGGTGGGAGGGGTAGGGTTGGATTCACCCCTCCACTTT
TRBJ2-1	-	TRBV30	-	CAWSGASNEQFF	TGTGCCTGGAGTGGGGCAAGCAATGAGCAGTTCTTC
TRBJ2-2	-	TRBV11-2	-	CASSLTDTPRTGELFF	TGTGCCAGCAGCTTAACGGACACGCCACGGACCGGGGAGCTGTTTTTT
TRBJ1-5	-	TRBV19	TRBD1	CASSIAPDRVTGPQHF	TGTGCCAGTAGTATAGCCCCGGACAGGGTAACGGGGCCCCAGCATTTT
TRBJ1-1	many	TRBV18	-	CASSTGSEAFF	TGTGCCAGCTCCACAGGGAGTGAAGCTTTCTTT
TRBJ2-7	-	TRBV5-1	TRBD1	CASSLSQGALEQYF	TGCGCCAGCAGCTTGTCTCAGGGGGCGCTCGAGCAGTACTTC
TRBJ2-7	-	TRBV28	-	CASSHLQGSSYEQYF	TGTGCCAGCAGTCACCTACAGGGAAGCTCCTACGAGCAGTACTTC
TRBJ1-6	few	TRBV30	TRBD1	CAWKRDGTGGSPLHF	TGTGCCTGGAAACGGGACGGGACAGGGGGTTCACCCCTCCACTTT
TRBJ2-7	-	TRBV29-1	TRBD1	CSVGTGGYEQYF	TGCAGCGTGGGGACAGGGGGCTACGAGCAGTACTTC
TRBJ2-5	-	TRBV7-5	-	CAAHRAVIFAGGHSGETQYF	TGTGCCGCCCATAGGGCGGTGATTTTTGCGGGGGGACACTCGGGAGAGACCCAGTACTTC
TRBJ2-3	-	TRBV7-6	-	CASSFRTSASTDTQYF	TGTGCCAGCAGCTTTCGGACATCTGCTAGCACAGATACGCAGTATTTT
TRBJ1-4	once	TRBV18	-	CASSPLRGTVATNEKLFF	TGTGCCAGCTCTCCCCTCCGCGGGACGGTTGCAACTAATGAAAAACTGTTTTTT
TRBJ2-3	-	TRBV21-1	-	CASGAQYF	TGTGCCAGCGGAGCGCAGTATTTT
TRBJ1-3	-	TRBV2	-	CASSVDGGLDSGNTIYF	TGTGCCAGCAGTGTGGATGGAGGGCTGGACTCTGGAAACACCATATATTTT
TRBJ2-3	-	TRBV6-5	-	CASRGLSWEDTQYF	TGTGCCAGCAGGGGACTCTCCTGGGAAGATACGCAGTATTTT
TRBJ2-7	-	TRBV6-2/TRBV6-3	-	CASSTEIYEQYF	TGTGCCAGCAGCACAGAAATCTACGAGCAGTACTTC
TRBJ2-7	-	TRBV9	TRBD1	CASSVGRQGAREQYF	TGTGCCAGCAGCGTAGGTCGACAGGGGGCACGGGAGCAGTACTTC
TRBJ1-2	-	TRBV6-5	-	CASRTAGYGYTF	TGTGCCAGCAGGACCGCAGGCTATGGCTACACCTTC
TRBJ1-4	-	TRBV19	-	CASSISEKLFF	TGTGCCAGTAGTATTAGTGAAAAACTGTTTTTT
TRBJ1-4	once	TRBV7-8	-	CASSLGFKGATNEKLFF	TGTGCCAGCAGCTTAGGCTTTAAAGGGGCAACTAATGAAAAACTGTTTTTT
TRBJ1-2	-	TRBV6-5	TRBD1	CASRGTGGADGYTF	TGTGCCAGCAGGGGGACAGGGGGCGCGGATGGCTACACCTTC
TRBJ2-1	few	TRBV27	TRBD1	CASSLGGQGVREQFF	TGTGCCAGCAGTTTGGGGGGACAGGGGGTACGCGAGCAGTTCTTC
TRBJ1-2	once	TRBV10-3	TRBD1	CAISPNRDRGGYTF	TGTGCCATCAGTCCGAACCGGGACAGAGGTGGCTACACCTTC
TRBJ1-1	once	TRBV6-5	-	CASSVDRAAFF	TGTGCCAGCAGCGTGGACAGAGCAGCTTTCTTT
TRBJ1-6	-	TRBV28	-	CASSLGQTNSPLHF	TGTGCCAGCAGTTTAGGGCAGACCAATTCACCCCTCCACTTT
TRBJ2-7	-	TRBV6-6	TRBD2	CASSGGYEQYF	TGTGCCAGTTCGGGGGGCTACGAGCAGTACTTC